This passage covers 21 T cell receptor beta chains from one sample sequenced in a study of T cells expressing NK-cell markers. Following a re-call of the 5' RACE reads, TCRdb has one entry per CDR3 protein and lacks DNA. In total, the table holds roughly 350,000 distinct CDR3 sequences. The source material was blood T cells: a sorted CD56 or NKG2C T cell subset, CD4+ or CD8+ T cells, or bulk PBMC T cells (not recorded which). These receptors were collected from a man aged 18-69 years in good health.

The genes are TRBV6-1 and TRBJ1-4; TCRdb indicates TRBD1, and absent DNA this call remains unverified. Germline assignment: CDR1 MNHNS and CDR2 SASEGT. The CDR3 is made up of 12 amino acids. CDR3 amino acids: CASVWGREKLFF.

This sequence joins TRBV3-1 and TRBJ2-1. The CDR3 sequence is 12 residues long. Germline-derived CDR1 and CDR2 are LGHDT and YNNKEL (reference sequence). CDR3 loop: CASSHGGLAQFF.

V gene TRBV18 combines with J gene TRBJ2-7; with no DNA, the TCRdb D assignment of TRBD2 cannot be verified. The V gene's germline CDR1 is KGHSH and CDR2 LQKENI. The CDR3 totals 15 residues. The CDR3 loop is CASSPTSGGTYEQYF. Filled out from reference TRBV18 and TRBJ2-7, the complete variable domain reads NAGVMQNPRHLVRRRGQEARLRCSPMKGHSHVYWYRQLPEEGLKFMVYLQKENIIDESGMPKERFSAEFPKEGPSILRIQQVVRGDSAAYFCASSPTSGGTYEQYFGPGTRLTVT.

The chain has TRBV6-1 and TRBJ2-5; TCRdb's D call of TRBD2 is untestable without DNA. The CDR3 runs to 14 residues. The V gene's germline CDR1 is MNHNS and CDR2 SASEGT. The CDR3: CATTSGGAEETQYF.

The rearrangement joins TRBV18 to TRBJ2-2; TCRdb indicates TRBD1, and absent DNA this call remains unverified. Germline V gene sequence: CDR1 KGHSH, CDR2 LQKENI. The CDR3 has 15 residues. The CDR3 region is CASSPRQGYTGELFF.

The chain combines TRBV20-1 with TRBJ2-1; the TCRdb D gene call, TRBD2, has no DNA to confirm it. CDR3 length equals 16 residues. From germline, CDR1 is DFQATT and CDR2 SNEGSKA (reference sequence). The CDR3 spells CSARKSTGTATNEQFF.

The genes are TRBV19 and TRBJ1-1; TCRdb gives TRBD1 as the D gene, but with no DNA this cannot be confirmed. Per germline, CDR1 LNHDA and CDR2 SQIVND (reference sequence). CDR3 length equals 13 residues. The CDR3: CASSNRVPVEAFF.

The chain uses TRBV6-2 or TRBV6-3 and TRBJ2-7. CDR1 is MNHEY, CDR2 SVGEGT, per germline. The CDR3 runs 14 residues. The CDR3 sequence: CASSYSGRHYEQYF.

The chain has TRBV29-1 and TRBJ1-2; absent DNA, TCRdb's TRBD1 call cannot be checked. The CDR3 has 13 residues. The V gene's germline CDR1 is SQVTM and CDR2 ANQGSEA. CDR3: CSTAEGQWSGYTF.

The chain uses TRBV20-1 and TRBJ1-2. Germline CDR1 is DFQATT and CDR2 is SNEGSKA (reference sequence). The length of the CDR3 is 13 residues. The CDR3 here is CSALPAVDYGYTF.

The CDR3 loop reads CASSPGPWSTEAFF. The V gene is TRBV6-1, the J gene TRBJ1-1; the TRBD1 assignment by TCRdb is unverifiable without DNA. This CDR3 region has 14 residues. Germline loops: CDR1 MNHNS, CDR2 SASEGT.

The V call is TRBV12-3 or TRBV12-4, the J call TRBJ2-1. The CDR3 covers 11 residues. This CDR3 reads CASSQRMHQFF.

The chain combines TRBV6-1 with TRBJ2-7; TCRdb returns TRBD2, unconfirmable since there is no DNA. This CDR3 is 16 amino acids long. Looked up from germline, CDR1 is MNHNS and CDR2 is SASEGT. The CDR3 loop is CASSRRTSVRSDEQYF.

V and J are TRBV16 and TRBJ1-1; with no DNA, the TCRdb D assignment of TRBD1 cannot be verified. The CDR3 is 15 residues long. CDR1 is KGHSY, CDR2 FQNENV, per germline. The CDR3 sequence is CASSLLQATGTEAFF.

The gene calls are TRBV2 and TRBJ2-3; the TRBD1 assignment by TCRdb is unverifiable without DNA. The CDR3 contains 15 residues. Germline V CDR1 and CDR2: SNHLY, FYNNEI. CDR3 sequence: CASSPSRGWTDTQYF.

V and J are TRBV14 and TRBJ1-6. The CDR3 sequence is 14 residues long. Germline CDR1 is SGHDN and CDR2 is FVKESK. This CDR3 is CASSQEGQFSPLHF.

The chain is built from TRBV27 and TRBJ1-2; without DNA, the TCRdb call of TRBD1 cannot be checked. The germline CDR1 and CDR2 sequences are MNHEY and SMNVEV (reference sequence). The CDR3 is made up of 13 amino acids. CDR3 protein: CASRTGGRHGYTF.

This rearrangement joins TRBV12-3 or TRBV12-4 to TRBJ2-1. The length of the CDR3 is 13 residues. This CDR3 is CASSTEDYNEQFF.

CDR3 amino acids: CASSFTIGAGTILNEQFF. The chain couples TRBV5-5 to TRBJ2-1; TCRdb gives TRBD1 as the D gene, but with no DNA this cannot be confirmed. This CDR3 spans 18 amino acids. In germline, CDR1 is SGHKS, CDR2 YYEKEE (reference sequence).

CDR3 sequence reads: CAIVRGPTNYGYTF. The V and J genes are TRBV10-3 and TRBJ1-2. This CDR3 is 14 amino acids long. The germline gives CDR1 ENHRY, CDR2 SYGVKD.

The V call is TRBV5-1, the J call TRBJ1-6; lacking DNA, the TRBD1 call made by TCRdb goes unchecked. There are 18 residues in the CDR3. Germline CDR1 and CDR2: SGHRS and YFSETQ. CDR3 sequence: CASSLADSVSGGNSPLHF.